The clone carrying this TCR beta chain occurred many times. Antigen unknown. These data come from a study of T-cell reconstitution after alpha-beta-depleted transplantation in children. Overall study findings and caveats: By one year post-transplant, T-cell counts and diversity largely arose from T cells that were newly produced.

This CDR3 contains 16 residues. Per germline, CDR1 SGHVS and CDR2 FNYEAQ. The ends were cut back, 5 bases at V and 0 bases at J, with 14 bases in the middle. Unique molecular identifiers tagged the TCRbeta library. TCRdb re-analysed the PCR reads in MiXCR, keeping a single row per CDR3 protein. The table has about 980,000 distinct CDR3 sequences, around 30% seen once. This sequence joins TRBV7-6 and TRBJ2-1, with D unclear. The TCR was taken from a boy under three years old who had a stem cell transplant for SCID, so the T cells may come from the graft donor. The input for sequencing was PBMCs, mostly from graft donor cells, taken 360 days after TCRalphabeta/CD19-depleted stem cell transplant. Here the CDR3 reads CASSVRILTSYNEQFF. Written as DNA, the CDR3 is TGTGCCAGCAGCGTAAGGATCCTAACCTCCTACAATGAGCAGTTCTTC.